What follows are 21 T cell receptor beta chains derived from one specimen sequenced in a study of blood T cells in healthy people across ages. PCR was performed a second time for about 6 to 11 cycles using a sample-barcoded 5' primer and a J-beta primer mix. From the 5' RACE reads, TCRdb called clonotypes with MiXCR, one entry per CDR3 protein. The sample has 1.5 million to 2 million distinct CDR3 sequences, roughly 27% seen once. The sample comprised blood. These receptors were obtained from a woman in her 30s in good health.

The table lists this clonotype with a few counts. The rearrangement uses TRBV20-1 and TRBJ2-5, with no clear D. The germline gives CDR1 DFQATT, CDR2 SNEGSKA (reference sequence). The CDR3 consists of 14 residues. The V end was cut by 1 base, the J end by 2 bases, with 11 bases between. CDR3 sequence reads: CSARGWRIQETQYF. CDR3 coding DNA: TGCAGTGCTAGAGGCTGGAGAATTCAAGAGACCCAGTACTTC.

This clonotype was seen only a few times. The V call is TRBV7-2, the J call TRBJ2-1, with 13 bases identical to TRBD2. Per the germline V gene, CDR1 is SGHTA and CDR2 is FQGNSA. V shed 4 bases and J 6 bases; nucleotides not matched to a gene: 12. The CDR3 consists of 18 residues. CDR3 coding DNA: TGTGCCAGCAGCTCCCAAACCGGGACTAGCGGGGATACCAATGAGCAGTTCTTC. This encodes CASSSQTGTSGDTNEQFF. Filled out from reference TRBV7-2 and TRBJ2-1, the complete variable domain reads GAGVSQSPSNKVTEKGKDVELRCDPISGHTALYWYRQSLGQGLEFLIYFQGNSAPDKSGLPSDRFSAERTGGSVSTLTIQRTQQEDSAVYLCASSSQTGTSGDTNEQFFGPGTRLTVL.

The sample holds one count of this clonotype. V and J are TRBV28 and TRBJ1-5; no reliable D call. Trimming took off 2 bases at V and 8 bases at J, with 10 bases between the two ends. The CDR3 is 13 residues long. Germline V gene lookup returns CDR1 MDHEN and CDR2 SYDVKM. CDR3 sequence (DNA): TGTGCCAGCAGTTTAATAGTGAGGGAGCCCCAGCATTTT. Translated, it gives CASSLIVREPQHF.

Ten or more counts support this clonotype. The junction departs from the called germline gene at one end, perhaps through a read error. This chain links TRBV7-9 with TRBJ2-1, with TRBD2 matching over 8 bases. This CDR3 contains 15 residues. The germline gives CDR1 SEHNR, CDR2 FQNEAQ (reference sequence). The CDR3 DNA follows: TGTGCCAGCAGCCTAGCGGGCATAGAATACAATGAGCAGTTCTTC. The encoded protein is CASSLAGIEYNEQFF. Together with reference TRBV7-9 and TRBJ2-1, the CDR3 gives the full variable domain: DTGVSQNPRHKITKRGQNVTFRCDPISEHNRLYWYRQTLGQGPEFLTYFQNEAQLEKSRLLSDRFSAERPKGSFSTLEIQRTEQGDSAMYLCASSLAGIEYNEQFFGPGTRLTVL.

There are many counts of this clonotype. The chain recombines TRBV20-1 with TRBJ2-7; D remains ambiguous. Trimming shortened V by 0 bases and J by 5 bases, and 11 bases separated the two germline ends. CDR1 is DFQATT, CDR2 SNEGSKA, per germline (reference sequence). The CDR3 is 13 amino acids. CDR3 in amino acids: CSARENPGHEQYF. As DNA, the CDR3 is TGCAGTGCTAGAGAGAACCCGGGTCACGAGCAGTACTTC.

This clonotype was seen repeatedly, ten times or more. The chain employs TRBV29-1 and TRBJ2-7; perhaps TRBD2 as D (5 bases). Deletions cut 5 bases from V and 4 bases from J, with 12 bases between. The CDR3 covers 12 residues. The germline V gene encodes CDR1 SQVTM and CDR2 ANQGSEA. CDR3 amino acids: CSVRSGSYEQYF. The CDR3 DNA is TGCAGCGTTAGAAGCGGATCATACGAGCAGTACTTC.

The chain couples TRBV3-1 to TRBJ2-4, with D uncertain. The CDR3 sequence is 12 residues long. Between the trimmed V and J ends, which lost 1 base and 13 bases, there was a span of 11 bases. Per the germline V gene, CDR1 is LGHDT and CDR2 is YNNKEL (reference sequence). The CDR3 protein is CASSQVALEQYF. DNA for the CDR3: TGTGCCAGCAGCCAAGTAGCTCTTGAGCAGTACTTC.

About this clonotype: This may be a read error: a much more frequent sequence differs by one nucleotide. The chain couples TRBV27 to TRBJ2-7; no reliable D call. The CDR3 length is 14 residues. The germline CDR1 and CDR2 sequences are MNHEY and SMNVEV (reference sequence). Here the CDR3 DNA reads TGTGCCAGCAGTTTAAATTACGGACCCTACGGGCAGTACTTC. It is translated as CASSLNYGPYGQYF.

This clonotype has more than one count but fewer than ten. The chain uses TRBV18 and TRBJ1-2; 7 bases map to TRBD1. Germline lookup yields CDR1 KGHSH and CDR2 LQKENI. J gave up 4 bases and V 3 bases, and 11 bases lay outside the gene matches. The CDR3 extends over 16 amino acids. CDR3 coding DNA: TGTGCCAGCTCACCCGACAGGGCCTCGGGTCCCTATGGCTACACCTTC. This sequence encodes CASSPDRASGPYGYTF. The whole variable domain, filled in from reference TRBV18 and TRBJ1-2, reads NAGVMQNPRHLVRRRGQEARLRCSPMKGHSHVYWYRQLPEEGLKFMVYLQKENIIDESGMPKERFSAEFPKEGPSILRIQQVVRGDSAAYFCASSPDRASGPYGYTFGSGTRLTVV.

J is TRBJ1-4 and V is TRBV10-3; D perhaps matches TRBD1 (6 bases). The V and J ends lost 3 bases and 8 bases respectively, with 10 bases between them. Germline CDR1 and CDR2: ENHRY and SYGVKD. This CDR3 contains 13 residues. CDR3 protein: CAISEQQGEKLFF. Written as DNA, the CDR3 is TGTGCCATCAGTGAACAACAGGGAGAAAAACTGTTTTTT.

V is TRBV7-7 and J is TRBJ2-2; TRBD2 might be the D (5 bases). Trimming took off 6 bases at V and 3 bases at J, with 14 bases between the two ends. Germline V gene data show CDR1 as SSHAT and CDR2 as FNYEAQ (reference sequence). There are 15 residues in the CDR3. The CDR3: CASSLDLSYTGELFF. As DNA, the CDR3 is TGTGCCAGCAGTCTGGACTTGAGTTACACCGGGGAGCTGTTTTTT.

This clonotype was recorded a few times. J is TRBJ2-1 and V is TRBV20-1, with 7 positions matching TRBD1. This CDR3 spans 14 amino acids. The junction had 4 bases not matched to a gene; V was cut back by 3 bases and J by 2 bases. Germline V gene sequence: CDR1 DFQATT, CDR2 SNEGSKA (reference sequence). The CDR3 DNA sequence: TGCAGTGCTAGGAAACAGGGGACCTACAATGAGCAGTTCTTC. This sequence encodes CSARKQGTYNEQFF.

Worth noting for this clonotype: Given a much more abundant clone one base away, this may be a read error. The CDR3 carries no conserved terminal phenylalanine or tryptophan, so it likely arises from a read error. CDR3 bases: TGCAGTGCTAGGACTAGCGGCAGATACGAGCAGTACTGC. This gives the protein CSARTSGRYEQYC. This sequence joins TRBV20-1 and TRBJ2-7; 9 nucleotides match TRBD2. The germline V gene encodes CDR1 DFQATT and CDR2 SNEGSKA (reference sequence). V lost 3 bases to trimming and J lost 4 bases; unmatched junction nucleotides: 4. CDR3 length: 13 residues.

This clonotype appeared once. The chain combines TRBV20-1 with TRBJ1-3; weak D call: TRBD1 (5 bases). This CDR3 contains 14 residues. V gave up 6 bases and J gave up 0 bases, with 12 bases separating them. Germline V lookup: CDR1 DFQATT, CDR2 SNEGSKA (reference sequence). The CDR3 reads CSARDGFSGNTIYF. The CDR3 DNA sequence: TGCAGTGCCCGGGACGGCTTCTCTGGAAACACCATATATTTT.

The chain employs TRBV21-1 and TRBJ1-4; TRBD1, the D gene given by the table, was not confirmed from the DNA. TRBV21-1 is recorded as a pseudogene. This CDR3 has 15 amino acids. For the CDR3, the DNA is TGTGCCAGCAGCGAGGAACAGGGGGTACAGGAAAAACTGTTTTTT. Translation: CASSEEQGVQEKLFF.

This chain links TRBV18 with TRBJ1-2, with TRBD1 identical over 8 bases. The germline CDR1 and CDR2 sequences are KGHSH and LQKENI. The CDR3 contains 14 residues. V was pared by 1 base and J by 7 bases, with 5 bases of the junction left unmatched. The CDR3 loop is CASSPRNQGAGYTF. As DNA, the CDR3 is TGTGCCAGCTCACCACGGAATCAGGGGGCTGGCTACACCTTC.

The CDR3 coding sequence is TGTGCCACCAGCAGAGAGGGCGGAGGGGGACAGCCCCAGCATTTT. Its translation: CATSREGGGGQPQHF. The chain carries TRBV15 and TRBJ1-5; a weak D match, TRBD1 (6 bases). Trimming stripped 0 bases from V and 7 bases from J, with 13 bases between. This CDR3 contains 15 residues. Germline CDR1 LNHNV, CDR2 YYDKDF (reference sequence).

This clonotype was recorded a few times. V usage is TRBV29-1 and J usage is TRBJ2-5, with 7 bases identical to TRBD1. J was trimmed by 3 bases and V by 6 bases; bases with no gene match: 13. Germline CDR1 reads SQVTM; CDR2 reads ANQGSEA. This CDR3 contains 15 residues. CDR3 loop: CSVRTFGTEKETQYF. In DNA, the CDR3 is TGCAGCGTAAGAACGTTCGGGACAGAAAAAGAGACCCAGTACTTC.

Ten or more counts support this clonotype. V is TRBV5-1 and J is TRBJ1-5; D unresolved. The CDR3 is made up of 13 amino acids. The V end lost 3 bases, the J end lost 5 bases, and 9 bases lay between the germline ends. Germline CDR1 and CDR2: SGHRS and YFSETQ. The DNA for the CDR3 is TGCGCCAGCAGCTCCGACGGCTATCAGCCCCAGCATTTT. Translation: CASSSDGYQPQHF.

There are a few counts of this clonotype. The CDR3 DNA reads as TGTGCCAGCAGGGCACAGACGAACTATGGCTACACCTTC. Residues: CASRAQTNYGYTF. The V gene is TRBV2, the J gene TRBJ1-2, with no clear D. Germline V gives CDR1 SNHLY, CDR2 FYNNEI. The V and J ends lost 6 bases and 2 bases respectively, with 10 bases between them. The CDR3 is 13 residues long. Variable domain in full (rest from reference TRBV2 and TRBJ1-2): EPEVTQTPSHQVTQMGQEVILRCVPISNHLYFYWYRQILGQKVEFLVSFYNNEISEKSEIFDDQFSVERPDGSNFTLKIRSTKLEDSAMYFCASRAQTNYGYTFGSGTRLTVV.

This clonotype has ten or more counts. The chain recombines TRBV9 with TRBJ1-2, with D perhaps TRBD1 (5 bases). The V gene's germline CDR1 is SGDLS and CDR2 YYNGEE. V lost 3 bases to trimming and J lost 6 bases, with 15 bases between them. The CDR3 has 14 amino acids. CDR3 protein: CASSERPSTDGYTF. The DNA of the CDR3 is TGTGCCAGCAGCGAACGACCTTCGACAGATGGCTACACCTTC. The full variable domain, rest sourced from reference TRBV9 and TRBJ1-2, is DSGVTQTPKHLITATGQRVTLRCSPRSGDLSVYWYQQSLDQGLQFLIQYYNGEERAKGNILERFSAQQFPDLHSELNLSSLELGDSALYFCASSERPSTDGYTFGSGTRLTVV.